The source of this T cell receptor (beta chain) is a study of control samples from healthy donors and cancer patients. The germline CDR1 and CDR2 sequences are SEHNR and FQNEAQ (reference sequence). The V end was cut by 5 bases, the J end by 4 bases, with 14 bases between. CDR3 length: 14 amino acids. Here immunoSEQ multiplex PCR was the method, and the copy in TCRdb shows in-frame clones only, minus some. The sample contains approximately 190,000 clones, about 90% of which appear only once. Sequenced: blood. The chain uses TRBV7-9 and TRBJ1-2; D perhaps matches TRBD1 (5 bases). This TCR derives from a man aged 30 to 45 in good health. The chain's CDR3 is CASSLRDSGYGYTF. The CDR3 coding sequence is TGTGCCAGCAGCCTCCGGGACTCAGGCTATGGCTACACCTTC.